This T cell receptor (beta chain) was sequenced for a study of T cell repertoires in cytomegalovirus infection. This clonotype was seen repeatedly, ten times or more. The J segment lost 6 bases and the V segment lost 3 bases, leaving 11 bases of the junction unmatched. CDR3 length: 16 amino acids. Per germline, CDR1 SGHTA and CDR2 FQGNSA. Each CDR3 protein is one row after TCRdb ran MiXCR on the reads. The table has fewer than 200,000 distinct CDR3 sequences, under 15% seen once. V is TRBV7-2 and J is TRBJ2-7, with 10 bases lining up with TRBD1. Sequenced: PBMCs. The sequence was collected from a human donor in good health (CMV status not recorded). Some clones in this sample may be carry-over from other donors' samples. The CDR3, as DNA: TGTGCCAGCAGCTTCACAACTACGGGACAGGGGTTCGAGCAGTACTTC. Its translation: CASSFTTTGQGFEQYF.